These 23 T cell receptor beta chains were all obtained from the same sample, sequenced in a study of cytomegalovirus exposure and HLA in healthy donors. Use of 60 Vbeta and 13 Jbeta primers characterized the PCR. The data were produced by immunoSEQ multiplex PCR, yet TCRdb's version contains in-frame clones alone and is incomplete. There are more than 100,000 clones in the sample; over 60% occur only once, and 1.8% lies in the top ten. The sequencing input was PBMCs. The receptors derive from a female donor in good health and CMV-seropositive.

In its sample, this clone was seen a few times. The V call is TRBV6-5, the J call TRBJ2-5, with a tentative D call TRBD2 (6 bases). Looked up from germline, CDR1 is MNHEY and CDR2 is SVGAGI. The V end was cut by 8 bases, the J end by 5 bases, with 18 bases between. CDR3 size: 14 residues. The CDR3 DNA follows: TGTGCCAGCGAACAGGCTAGCGAGGGTGAGACCCAGTACTTC. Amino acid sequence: CASEQASEGETQYF.

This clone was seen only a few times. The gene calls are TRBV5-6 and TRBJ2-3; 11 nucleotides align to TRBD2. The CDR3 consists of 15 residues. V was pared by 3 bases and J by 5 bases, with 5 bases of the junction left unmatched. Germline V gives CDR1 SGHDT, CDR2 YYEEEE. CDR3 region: CASSYSGGAGDTQYF. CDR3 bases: TGTGCCAGCAGCTATAGCGGGGGGGCAGGAGATACGCAGTATTTT.

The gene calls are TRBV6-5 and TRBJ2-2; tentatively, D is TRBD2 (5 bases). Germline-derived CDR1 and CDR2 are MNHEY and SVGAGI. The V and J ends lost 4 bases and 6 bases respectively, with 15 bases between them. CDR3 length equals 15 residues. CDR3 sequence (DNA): TGTGCCAGCAGTTTTCTAGTCGGTAGCGCCGGGGAGCTGTTTTTT. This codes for CASSFLVGSAGELFF.

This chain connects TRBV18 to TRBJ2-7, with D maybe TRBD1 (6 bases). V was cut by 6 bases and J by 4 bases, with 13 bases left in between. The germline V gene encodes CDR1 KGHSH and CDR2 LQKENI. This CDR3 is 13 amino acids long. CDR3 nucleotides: TGTGCCAGCTCCCCCGGGACAAATTACGAGCAGTACTTC. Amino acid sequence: CASSPGTNYEQYF.

For the CDR3, the DNA is TGTGCCTGGAGTCGACCAGGGGGGACCGCTCAAGAGACCCAGTACTTC. Amino acid sequence: CAWSRPGGTAQETQYF. This rearrangement joins TRBV30 to TRBJ2-5, with D tentatively TRBD1 (7 bases). Looked up from germline, CDR1 is GTSNPN and CDR2 is SVGIG (reference sequence). Trimming removed 2 bases from V and 2 bases from J, with 18 bases in between. This CDR3 is 16 amino acids long. Full variable domain (missing parts from reference TRBV30 and TRBJ2-5): SQTIHQWPATLVQPVGSPLSLECTVEGTSNPNLYWYRQAAGRGLQLLFYSVGIGQISSEVPQNLSASRPQDRQFILSSKKLLLSDSGFYLCAWSRPGGTAQETQYFGPGTRLLVL.

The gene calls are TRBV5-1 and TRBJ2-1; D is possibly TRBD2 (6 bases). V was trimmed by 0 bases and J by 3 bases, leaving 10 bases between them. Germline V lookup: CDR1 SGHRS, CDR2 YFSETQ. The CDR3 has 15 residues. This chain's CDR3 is CASSLAATSYNEQFF. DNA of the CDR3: TGCGCCAGCAGCTTGGCCGCGACTAGCTACAATGAGCAGTTCTTC. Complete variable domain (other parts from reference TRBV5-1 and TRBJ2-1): KAGVTQTPRYLIKTRGQQVTLSCSPISGHRSVSWYQQTPGQGLQFLFEYFSETQRNKGNFPGRFSGRQFSNSRSEMNVSTLELGDSALYLCASSLAATSYNEQFFGPGTRLTVL.

CDR3 nucleotides: TGCAGCGTTCAACCCAGCTCTGGAAACACCATATATTTT. Its translation: CSVQPSSGNTIYF. The chain couples TRBV29-1 to TRBJ1-3; no definite D call. The germline V and J ends were trimmed by 5 bases and 0 bases, with 8 bases remaining between them. Germline assignment: CDR1 SQVTM and CDR2 ANQGSEA. The CDR3 sequence is 13 residues long. Combining the CDR3 with reference TRBV29-1 and TRBJ1-3 gives the whole variable domain SAVISQKPSRDICQRGTSLTIQCQVDSQVTMMFWYRQQPGQSLTLIATANQGSEATYESGFVIDKFPISRPNLTFSTLTVSNMSPEDSSIYLCSVQPSSGNTIYFGEGSWLTVV.

In nucleotides, the CDR3 is TGTGCCAGCAGCACCGACAGGTACGAGCAGTACTTC. Its translation: CASSTDRYEQYF. V gene TRBV5-4 combines with J gene TRBJ2-7; a weak D match, TRBD1 (6 bases). Trimming left V 4 bases short and J 4 bases short, with 9 bases between. There are 12 residues in the CDR3. The germline CDR1 and CDR2 sequences are SGHNT and YYREEE (reference sequence). Complete variable domain (other parts from reference TRBV5-4 and TRBJ2-7): ETGVTQSPTHLIKTRGQQVTLRCSSQSGHNTVSWYQQALGQGPQFIFQYYREEENGRGNFPPRFSGLQFPNYSSELNVNALELDDSALYLCASSTDRYEQYFGPGTRLTVT.

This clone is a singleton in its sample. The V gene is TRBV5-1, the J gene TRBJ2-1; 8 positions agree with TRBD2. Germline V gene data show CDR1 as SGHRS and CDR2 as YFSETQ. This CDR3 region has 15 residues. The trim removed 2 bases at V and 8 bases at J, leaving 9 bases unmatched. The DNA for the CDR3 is TGCGCCAGCAGCTTCATAGCGGGATCCAAGGATGAGCAGTTCTTC. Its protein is CASSFIAGSKDEQFF.

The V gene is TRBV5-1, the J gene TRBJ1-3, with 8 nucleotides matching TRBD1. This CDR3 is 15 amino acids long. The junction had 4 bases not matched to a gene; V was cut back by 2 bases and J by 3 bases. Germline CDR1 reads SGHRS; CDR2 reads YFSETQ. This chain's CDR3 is CASSFGQGYGNTIYF. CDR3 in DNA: TGCGCCAGCAGCTTTGGACAGGGTTATGGAAACACCATATATTTT.

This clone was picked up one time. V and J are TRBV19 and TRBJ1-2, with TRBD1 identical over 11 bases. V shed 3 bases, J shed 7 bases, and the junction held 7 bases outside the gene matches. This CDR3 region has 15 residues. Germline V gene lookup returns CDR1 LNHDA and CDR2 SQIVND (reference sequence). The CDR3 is CASSMGTGGSGGYTF. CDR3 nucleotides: TGTGCCAGTAGTATGGGGACAGGGGGTTCAGGTGGCTACACCTTC.

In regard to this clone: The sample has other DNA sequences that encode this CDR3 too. The CDR3 loop is CASSQVAGTSGSTYEQYF. In DNA, the CDR3 is TGTGCCAGCAGCCAAGTGGCCGGGACTAGCGGGAGCACGTACGAGCAGTACTTC. The chain uses TRBV4-2 and TRBJ2-7; 14 bases line up with TRBD2. V dropped 1 base and J dropped 4; count of bases not matched to a gene: 9. CDR3 length equals 18 residues. CDR1 and CDR2 from the germline V gene are LGHNA and YNFKEQ.

CDR3 loop: CASSPLNSPIATNEKLFF. CDR3 coding DNA: TGTGCCAGCAGTCCTCTGAACAGCCCGATTGCAACTAATGAAAAACTGTTTTTT. The V call is TRBV27, the J call TRBJ1-4; D gene uncertain. Germline CDR1 and CDR2: MNHEY and SMNVEV (reference sequence). V shed 5 bases and J shed 0 bases, with 19 bases lying between them. The CDR3 is made up of 18 amino acids. The complete variable domain, with remaining parts taken from reference TRBV27 and TRBJ1-4, reads EAQVTQNPRYLITVTGKKLTVTCSQNMNHEYMSWYRQDPGLGLRQIYYSMNVEVTDKGDVPEGYKVSRKEKRNFPLILESPSPNQTSLYFCASSPLNSPIATNEKLFFGSGTQLSVL.

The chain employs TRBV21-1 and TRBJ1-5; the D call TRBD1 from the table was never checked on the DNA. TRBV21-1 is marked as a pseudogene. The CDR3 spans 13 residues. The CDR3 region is CASSIAQAQPQHF. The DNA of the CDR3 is TGTGCCAGCAGCATCGCCCAGGCCCAGCCCCAGCATTTT.

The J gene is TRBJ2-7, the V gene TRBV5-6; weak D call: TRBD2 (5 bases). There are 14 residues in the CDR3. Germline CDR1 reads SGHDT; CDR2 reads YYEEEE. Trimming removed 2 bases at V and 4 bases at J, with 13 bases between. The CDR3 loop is CASSFRSGGYEQYF. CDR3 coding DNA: TGTGCCAGCAGCTTCAGGTCCGGAGGTTACGAGCAGTACTTC.

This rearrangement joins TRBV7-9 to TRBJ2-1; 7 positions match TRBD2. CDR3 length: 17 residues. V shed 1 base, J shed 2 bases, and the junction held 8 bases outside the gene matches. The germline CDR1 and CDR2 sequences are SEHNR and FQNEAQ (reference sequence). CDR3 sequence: CASSLVVPSGPYNEQFF. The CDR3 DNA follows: TGTGCCAGCAGCTTAGTGGTCCCTAGCGGCCCCTACAATGAGCAGTTCTTC.

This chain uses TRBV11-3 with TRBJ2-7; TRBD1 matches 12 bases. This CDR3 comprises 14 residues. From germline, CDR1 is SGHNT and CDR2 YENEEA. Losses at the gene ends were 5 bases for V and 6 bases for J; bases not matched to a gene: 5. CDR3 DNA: TGTGCCAGCAGCAAGGGACAGGGGGCGGCCGAGCAGTACTTC. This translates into CASSKGQGAAEQYF.

The CDR3 region is CACRDRSSGNTIYF. DNA for the CDR3: TGTGCCTGCCGGGACAGGAGCTCTGGAAACACCATATATTTT. J is TRBJ1-3 and V is TRBV30; TRBD1 agrees at 8 bases. After removal of 6 bases from V and 0 bases from J, the junction contained 4 bases not matched to a gene. This CDR3 spans 14 amino acids. The germline CDR1 and CDR2 sequences are GTSNPN and SVGIG (reference sequence). Full variable domain (remainder filled in from reference TRBV30 and TRBJ1-3): SQTIHQWPATLVQPVGSPLSLECTVEGTSNPNLYWYRQAAGRGLQLLFYSVGIGQISSEVPQNLSASRPQDRQFILSSKKLLLSDSGFYLCACRDRSSGNTIYFGEGSWLTVV.

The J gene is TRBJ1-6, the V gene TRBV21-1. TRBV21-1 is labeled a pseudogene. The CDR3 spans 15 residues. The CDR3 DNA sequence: TGTGCCAGCAGCGAGAAAAGCTCCTATAATTCACCCCTCCACTTT. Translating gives CASSEKSSYNSPLHF.

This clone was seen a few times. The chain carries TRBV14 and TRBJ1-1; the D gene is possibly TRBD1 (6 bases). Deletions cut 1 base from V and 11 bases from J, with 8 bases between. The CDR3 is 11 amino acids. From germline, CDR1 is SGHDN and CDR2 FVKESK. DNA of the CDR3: TGTGCCAGCAGCCAAGCAGGGGTCGCTTTCTTT. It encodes CASSQAGVAFF.

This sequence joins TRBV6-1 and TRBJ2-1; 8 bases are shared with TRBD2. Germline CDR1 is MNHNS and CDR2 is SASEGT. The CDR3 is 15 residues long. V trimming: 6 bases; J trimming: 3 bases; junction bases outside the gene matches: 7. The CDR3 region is CASRTPGLGYNEQFF. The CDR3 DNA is TGTGCCAGCAGGACCCCGGGACTAGGCTACAATGAGCAGTTCTTC.

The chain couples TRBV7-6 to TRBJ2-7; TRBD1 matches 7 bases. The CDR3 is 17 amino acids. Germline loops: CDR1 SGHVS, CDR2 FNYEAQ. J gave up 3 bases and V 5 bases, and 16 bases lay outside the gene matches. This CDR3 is CASSVRYSTGTSYEQYF. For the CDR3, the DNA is TGTGCCAGCAGCGTTAGGTATTCGACAGGGACAAGCTACGAGCAGTACTTC. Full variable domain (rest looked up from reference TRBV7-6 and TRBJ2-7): GAGVSQSPRYKVTKRGQDVALRCDPISGHVSLYWYRQALGQGPEFLTYFNYEAQQDKSGLPNDRFSAERPEGSISTLTIQRTEQRDSAMYRCASSVRYSTGTSYEQYFGPGTRLTVT.

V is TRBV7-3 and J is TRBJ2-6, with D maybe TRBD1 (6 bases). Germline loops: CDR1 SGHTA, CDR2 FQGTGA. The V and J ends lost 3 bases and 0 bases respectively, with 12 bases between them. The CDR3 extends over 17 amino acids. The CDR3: CASSFWGRGSGANVLTF. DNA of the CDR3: TGTGCCAGCAGCTTTTGGGGCAGGGGCTCTGGGGCCAACGTCCTGACTTTC.